These 23 T cell receptor beta chains share one sample of origin, sequenced in a study of T cells in Graves' hyperthyroidism and ophthalmopathy. The CDR3 regions of TCR beta were amplified from RNA transcripts. A first-round RT-PCR of the TCR CDR3 used the HTBI primer set. TCRdb recomputed calls from the multiplex PCR reads with MiXCR, one row per CDR3 protein. The table lists a few hundred thousand distinct CDR3 sequences, around 14% of them singletons. Sequenced material: blood. The source is a woman in her twenties or thirties with Graves' hyperthyroidism.

The gene calls are TRBV7-6 and TRBJ2-1; D unclear. CDR1 is SGHVS and CDR2 is FNYEAQ in the germline V gene. With 4 bases removed from V and 7 bases from J, the gap between germline ends came to 23 bases. The length of the CDR3 is 17 residues. For the CDR3, the DNA is TGTGCCAGCAGCTCCCCCCGGGCCCGAAGAGCCTTGAATGAGCAGTTCTTC. This encodes CASSSPRARRALNEQFF. Based on the CDR3 plus reference TRBV7-6 and TRBJ2-1, the full variable domain is GAGVSQSPRYKVTKRGQDVALRCDPISGHVSLYWYRQALGQGPEFLTYFNYEAQQDKSGLPNDRFSAERPEGSISTLTIQRTEQRDSAMYRCASSSPRARRALNEQFFGPGTRLTVL.

The rearrangement joins TRBV9 to TRBJ2-2; no reliable D call. Germline V gives CDR1 SGDLS, CDR2 YYNGEE. The CDR3 is made up of 16 amino acids. V was pared by 0 bases and J by 5 bases, with 14 bases between. CDR3 sequence: CASSVVQTPMTGELFF. The CDR3 DNA reads TGTGCCAGCAGCGTAGTTCAGACTCCCATGACCGGGGAGCTGTTTTTT.

The chain carries TRBV24-1 and TRBJ2-1; 11 nucleotides agree with TRBD2. The ends lost 4 bases at V and 8 bases at J; junction bases unmatched: 9. Germline V gives CDR1 KGHDR, CDR2 SFDVKD. CDR3 size: 16 residues. The CDR3 region has the DNA TGTGCCACCAGTGACCGACTAGCGGGATACATGTATGAGCAGTTCTTC. Its protein is CATSDRLAGYMYEQFF.

This clonotype showed up just a few times. The V gene is TRBV12-3 or TRBV12-4, the J gene TRBJ2-1; the D gene is possibly TRBD1 (6 bases). V was shortened by 6 bases and J by 9 bases, with 18 bases between the two germline ends. The CDR3 sequence is 14 residues long. The CDR3 region has the DNA TGTGCCAGCAGACCAGACAGGAGGTCTGGTGAGCAGTTCTTC. Encoded protein: CASRPDRRSGEQFF.

The table lists this clonotype with many counts. The chain combines TRBV5-5 with TRBJ2-1; tentative D call: TRBD2 (5 bases). Germline V gene sequence: CDR1 SGHKS, CDR2 YYEKEE (reference sequence). CDR3 length equals 16 residues. Trimming removed 5 bases at V and 1 base at J, with 16 bases between. The CDR3, as DNA: TGTGCCAGCAGACCCACTAGATTGGCGTCCTACAATGAGCAGTTCTTC. Protein: CASRPTRLASYNEQFF.

This clonotype occurred many times. V is TRBV28 and J is TRBJ1-1; no firm D call. Germline-derived CDR1 and CDR2 are MDHEN and SYDVKM. The CDR3 loop spans 15 amino acids. V was pared by 4 bases and J by 0 bases, with 12 bases between. The DNA of the CDR3 is TGTGCCAGCAGTTCGTCAGGAAAGATGAACACTGAAGCTTTCTTT. Translation: CASSSSGKMNTEAFF.

This rearrangement joins TRBV5-1 to TRBJ2-3; 9 bases fit TRBD1. Germline lookup yields CDR1 SGHRS and CDR2 YFSETQ. Unmatched junction bases numbered 4, after V lost 0 bases and J lost 5 bases. The CDR3 is 15 amino acids. In nucleotides, the CDR3 is TGCGCCAGCAGCTTGGACAGGGGGCTGGGAGATACGCAGTATTTT. Translating gives CASSLDRGLGDTQYF.

This clonotype came up many times. J is TRBJ1-1 and V is TRBV9; D not certain. CDR3 length: 13 residues. CDR1 is SGDLS and CDR2 is YYNGEE in the germline V gene. Between the trimmed V and J ends, which lost 0 bases and 3 bases, there was a span of 6 bases. The CDR3 here is CASSVEVDTEAFF. CDR3 sequence (DNA): TGTGCCAGCAGCGTAGAAGTGGACACTGAAGCTTTCTTT. Together with reference TRBV9 and TRBJ1-1, the CDR3 gives the full variable domain: DSGVTQTPKHLITATGQRVTLRCSPRSGDLSVYWYQQSLDQGLQFLIQYYNGEERAKGNILERFSAQQFPDLHSELNLSSLELGDSALYFCASSVEVDTEAFFGQGTRLTVV.

This clonotype was recorded many times. The V call is TRBV18, the J call TRBJ2-7, with D perhaps assigned TRBD1 or TRBD2 (5 bases each). Germline V gene lookup returns CDR1 KGHSH and CDR2 LQKENI. V shed 0 bases and J shed 1 base, with 7 bases lying between them. The CDR3 sequence is 14 residues long. This CDR3 is CASSPPWGSYEQYF. The CDR3 DNA reads TGTGCCAGCTCACCACCATGGGGGTCCTACGAGCAGTACTTC.

This clonotype was observed at least ten times. The chain joins TRBV18 to TRBJ2-7; 7 bases line up with TRBD1. This CDR3 is 15 amino acids long. Germline trimming cut 2 bases from V and 4 bases from J; bases unmatched to any gene: 8. Germline V gene sequence: CDR1 KGHSH, CDR2 LQKENI. CDR3 bases: TGTGCCAGCTCACCAGGGACAGCTCAAGGTTACGAGCAGTACTTC. Translated: CASSPGTAQGYEQYF. The whole variable domain, remainder taken from reference TRBV18 and TRBJ2-7, is NAGVMQNPRHLVRRRGQEARLRCSPMKGHSHVYWYRQLPEEGLKFMVYLQKENIIDESGMPKERFSAEFPKEGPSILRIQQVVRGDSAAYFCASSPGTAQGYEQYFGPGTRLTVT.

The chain carries TRBV7-9 and TRBJ2-7, with 10 positions matching TRBD2. V trimming: 4 bases; J trimming: 2 bases; junction bases outside the gene matches: 8. CDR1 is SEHNR and CDR2 is FQNEAQ in the germline V gene (reference sequence). This CDR3 spans 16 amino acids. The CDR3 is CASSSGLADKPYEQYF. The CDR3 DNA sequence: TGTGCCAGCAGCTCCGGACTAGCGGACAAACCCTACGAGCAGTACTTC.

The rearrangement links TRBV29-1 to TRBJ2-7; maybe TRBD1 (7 bases). V was clipped by 4 bases and J by 5 bases, with 18 bases between them. This CDR3 is built from 14 residues. Looked up from germline, CDR1 is SQVTM and CDR2 is ANQGSEA. The CDR3 nucleotides are TGCAGCGTTGGGGCAGGGGGAGGTGTAAACGAGCAGTACTTC. Amino acid sequence: CSVGAGGGVNEQYF.

This clonotype was observed at least ten times. V and J are TRBV20-1 and TRBJ2-7; 13 bases map to TRBD2. Germline CDR1 reads DFQATT; CDR2 reads SNEGSKA (reference sequence). Trimming cost V 4 bases and J 2 bases; bases outside gene matches: 5. This CDR3 comprises 15 residues. CDR3 region: CSANLGTSGTYEQYF. The CDR3, as DNA: TGCAGTGCTAACCTCGGGACTAGCGGGACCTACGAGCAGTACTTC.

This clonotype has only a few counts. V is TRBV5-1 and J is TRBJ1-1, with 7 bases fitting TRBD1. The germline CDR1 and CDR2 sequences are SGHRS and YFSETQ. The J segment lost 2 bases and the V segment lost 0 bases, leaving 7 bases of the junction unmatched. CDR3 length: 16 residues. The CDR3 is CASSLGSGQINTEAFF. CDR3 coding DNA: TGCGCCAGCAGCTTGGGGTCGGGACAGATAAACACTGAAGCTTTCTTT.

The gene calls are TRBV10-3 and TRBJ2-3; 10 bases map to TRBD2. The CDR3 covers 17 residues. From germline, CDR1 is ENHRY and CDR2 SYGVKD. V was pared by 2 bases and J by 0 bases, with 5 bases of the junction left unmatched. The CDR3 protein is CAISELAGDPSTDTQYF. Written as DNA, the CDR3 is TGTGCCATCAGTGAGCTAGCGGGAGACCCTAGCACAGATACGCAGTATTTT.

This clonotype was detected a few times. The CDR3 loop reads CASSYSSGSSYNEQFF. CDR3 coding DNA: TGTGCCAGCAGTTACTCGTCGGGGAGTTCCTACAATGAGCAGTTCTTC. The chain combines TRBV6-2 or TRBV6-3 with TRBJ2-1; D might be TRBD2 (5 bases). Between the trimmed V and J ends, which lost 0 bases and 1 base, there was a span of 10 bases. Germline lookup yields CDR1 MNHEY and CDR2 SVGEGT. The CDR3 spans 16 residues.

This clonotype was observed at least ten times. In DNA form, the CDR3 reads TGTGCCAGCGTTCGACAGGGGGAGAACACTGAAGCTTTCTTT. It yields the protein CASVRQGENTEAFF. This sequence joins TRBV2 and TRBJ1-1; the match to TRBD1 covers 9 bases. Germline trimming cut 8 bases from V and 1 base from J; bases unmatched to any gene: 5. The length of the CDR3 is 14 residues. Germline V gene sequence: CDR1 SNHLY, CDR2 FYNNEI.

The chain carries TRBV19 and TRBJ2-1; 9 bases are a match to TRBD2. After removal of 7 bases from V and 8 bases from J, the junction contained 12 bases not matched to a gene. Per germline, CDR1 LNHDA and CDR2 SQIVND (reference sequence). The CDR3 contains 15 residues. In DNA, the CDR3 is TGTGCCAGTAAATGGACTAGCGATTGGCAGGATGAGCAGTTCTTC. Translation: CASKWTSDWQDEQFF. Full variable domain (outside the CDR3, taken from reference TRBV19 and TRBJ2-1): DGGITQSPKYLFRKEGQNVTLSCEQNLNHDAMYWYRQDPGQGLRLIYYSQIVNDFQKGDIAEGYSVSREKKESFPLTVTSAQKNPTAFYLCASKWTSDWQDEQFFGPGTRLTVL.

This rearrangement joins TRBV7-9 to TRBJ2-4; no firm D call. Germline CDR1 is SEHNR and CDR2 is FQNEAQ (reference sequence). The length of the CDR3 is 19 residues. The germline V and J ends were trimmed by 1 base and 1 base, with 20 bases remaining between them. CDR3 sequence (DNA): TGTGCCAGCAGCTTAGTTAGTAAACCGGGCTTAGGTGCCAAAAACATTCAGTACTTC. It is translated as CASSLVSKPGLGAKNIQYF.

The table lists this clonotype with many counts. J is TRBJ2-7 and V is TRBV2; 8 nucleotides line up with TRBD2. The V gene end was trimmed by 1 base and the J gene end by 2 bases; junction bases not matched to a gene: 4. CDR3 length equals 15 residues. Germline V gene sequence: CDR1 SNHLY, CDR2 FYNNEI. CDR3 in amino acids: CASSEVSGSPYEQYF. CDR3 DNA sequence: TGTGCCAGCAGTGAAGTGAGCGGGAGCCCCTACGAGCAGTACTTC.

Here the CDR3 reads CASSLGSDGGGYTF. As DNA, the CDR3 is TGTGCCAGCAGCTTAGGAAGCGACGGCGGTGGCTACACCTTC. The chain is built from TRBV13 and TRBJ1-2; D is unresolved. This CDR3 is 14 amino acids long. V lost 0 bases, J lost 7 bases, and 12 bases lay in between. Germline V gene sequence: CDR1 PRHDT, CDR2 FYEKMQ (reference sequence).

The chain carries TRBV20-1 and TRBJ2-1; D tentatively fits TRBD1 or TRBD2 (5 bases each). Germline values: CDR1 DFQATT, CDR2 SNEGSKA (reference sequence). With 5 bases removed from V and 9 bases from J, the gap between germline ends came to 23 bases. The CDR3 sequence is 15 residues long. CDR3 residues: CSAGTGTANWGEQFF. In DNA form, the CDR3 reads TGCAGTGCTGGAACCGGGACCGCTAATTGGGGTGAGCAGTTCTTC.

This clonotype was seen repeatedly, ten times or more. CDR3 sequence reads: CASGLGTGDTGELFF. The CDR3 coding sequence is TGTGCTAGTGGTTTGGGGACAGGGGACACCGGGGAGCTGTTTTTT. V gene TRBV12-5 combines with J gene TRBJ2-2; TRBD1 matches at 9 bases. The germline V gene encodes CDR1 LGHNT and CDR2 FRNRAP. This CDR3 region has 15 residues. J was trimmed by 3 bases and V by 1 base; bases with no gene match: 0.